This T cell receptor (beta chain) was retrieved from a study of T-cell reconstitution after alpha-beta-depleted transplantation in children. Using unique molecular identifiers, the investigators prepared the TCRbeta library. MiXCR, applied by TCRdb to the PCR reads, yields one record per CDR3 protein. The repertoire has 440,000 or so distinct CDR3 sequences, approximately 10% of them found once; the top ten carry 4.5% to 6%. There are a few counts of this clonotype. The length of the CDR3 is 14 residues. Germline-derived CDR1 and CDR2 are SEHNR and FQNEAQ (reference sequence). V lost 1 base and J 4 bases, leaving 8 bases between the germline ends.

This receptor was identified in a human donor who donated a stem cell graft to a child with acute myeloid leukemia. The gene calls are TRBV7-9 and TRBJ1-3; a weak D match, TRBD1 (6 bases). The specimen comprised PBMCs from the stem cell graft donor, sampled from the stem cell graft. The CDR3 nucleotides are TGTGCCAGCAGCTTAGGGGGGCTCGGAAACACCATATATTTT. Its protein is CASSLGGLGNTIYF.